The 32 T cell receptor beta chains reported below all come from one sample, sequenced in a study of T cell changes during pregnancy in multiple sclerosis. Assay: immunoSEQ multiplex PCR; the TCRdb copy retains only in-frame clones and omits some. The table shows more than 25,000 clones, with roughly nine tenths occurring only once. Sequenced here: peripheral blood, sampled in the first trimester of pregnancy. Receptor source: a female donor in good health, enrolled as a control in a pregnancy study.

The chain joins TRBV2 to TRBJ1-1; TRBD1 agrees at 8 bases. Germline values: CDR1 SNHLY, CDR2 FYNNEI. The length of the CDR3 is 14 residues. Trimming took 7 bases from V and 4 from J; bases not matched to a gene: 8. In DNA, the CDR3 is TGTGCCAGCACTGGACAGGGTTGGGTCACTGAAGCTTTCTTT. It translates to CASTGQGWVTEAFF. Variable domain in full (rest from reference TRBV2 and TRBJ1-1): EPEVTQTPSHQVTQMGQEVILRCVPISNHLYFYWYRQILGQKVEFLVSFYNNEISEKSEIFDDQFSVERPDGSNFTLKIRSTKLEDSAMYFCASTGQGWVTEAFFGQGTRLTVV.

This clone was seen once. The V call is TRBV29-1, the J call TRBJ1-1, with 8 bases aligning to TRBD1. The trim removed 5 bases at V and 11 bases at J, leaving 7 bases unmatched. This CDR3 is built from 11 residues. Germline CDR1 reads SQVTM; CDR2 reads ANQGSEA. This chain's CDR3 is CSVSMDRDAFF. The CDR3 DNA is TGCAGCGTTTCTATGGACAGGGACGCTTTCTTT. The full variable domain, its missing parts supplied by reference TRBV29-1 and TRBJ1-1, is SAVISQKPSRDICQRGTSLTIQCQVDSQVTMMFWYRQQPGQSLTLIATANQGSEATYESGFVIDKFPISRPNLTFSTLTVSNMSPEDSSIYLCSVSMDRDAFFGQGTRLTVV.

This sequence joins TRBV6-5 and TRBJ1-1; TRBD1 is a possible D gene (6 bases). V gave up 3 bases and J gave up 5 bases, with 10 bases separating them. CDR1 and CDR2 (germline): MNHEY, SVGAGI. The CDR3 sequence is 13 residues long. CDR3 sequence: CASSYTGRTEAFF. For the CDR3, the DNA is TGTGCCAGCAGTTATACAGGGCGAACTGAAGCTTTCTTT.

The sample holds one count of this clone. The chain joins TRBV6-5 to TRBJ1-2; 7 bases are shared with TRBD1. Germline CDR1 and CDR2: MNHEY and SVGAGI. The CDR3 covers 16 residues. With V trimmed by 2 bases and J by 0 bases, 6 bases remained unmatched. CDR3: CASSYRAGGANYGYTF. As DNA, the CDR3 is TGTGCCAGCAGTTACAGGGCAGGGGGTGCTAACTATGGCTACACCTTC.

The rearrangement links TRBV6-5 to TRBJ1-1, with TRBD1 matching 8 bases. The germline V gene has CDR1 MNHEY and CDR2 SVGAGI. V shed 2 bases and J 4 bases; nucleotides not matched to a gene: 6. The CDR3 is made up of 15 amino acids. The CDR3, as DNA: TGTGCCAGCAGTTACGCAGGGGGCGTCGGCACTGAAGCTTTCTTT. As protein: CASSYAGGVGTEAFF.

The chain is built from TRBV20-1 and TRBJ1-4; D possibly corresponds to TRBD1 (6 bases). With 5 bases removed from V and 8 bases from J, the gap between germline ends came to 9 bases. Germline CDR1 and CDR2: DFQATT and SNEGSKA (reference sequence). This CDR3 spans 11 amino acids. CDR3 sequence (DNA): TGCAGTGCTCCAGACAGGGAAAAACTGTTTTTT. It codes for CSAPDREKLFF.

The rearrangement links TRBV18 to TRBJ2-2; no clear D gene. Trimming cost V 0 bases and J 4 bases, with 9 bases left between them. This CDR3 has 15 residues. CDR1 and CDR2 from the germline V gene are KGHSH and LQKENI. CDR3 in amino acids: CASSPPYVSTGELFF. In DNA form, the CDR3 reads TGTGCCAGCTCACCACCTTATGTCTCCACCGGGGAGCTGTTTTTT.

This chain joins TRBV6-1 and TRBJ1-1; the D gene is possibly TRBD1 (6 bases). With 1 base removed from V and 0 bases from J, the gap between germline ends came to 15 bases. The germline gives CDR1 MNHNS, CDR2 SASEGT. There are 17 residues in the CDR3. The DNA of the CDR3 is TGTGCCAGCAGTGAAGAGGGGGTTGGTTGGATGAACACTGAAGCTTTCTTT. The encoded protein is CASSEEGVGWMNTEAFF.

The chain couples TRBV18 to TRBJ1-2; D is ambiguous. The CDR3 sequence is 15 residues long. The germline V and J ends were trimmed by 3 bases and 3 bases, with 14 bases remaining between them. Germline CDR1 KGHSH, CDR2 LQKENI. The CDR3 region has the DNA TGTGCCAGCTCACCCCGGGGTGGGGAGGACTATGGCTACACCTTC. It specifies CASSPRGGEDYGYTF.

This chain joins TRBV2 and TRBJ2-7, with D unclear. Germline CDR1 SNHLY, CDR2 FYNNEI. The CDR3 has 13 residues. V was trimmed by 3 bases and J by 3 bases, leaving 9 bases between them. CDR3 DNA sequence: TGTGCCAGCAGTGATCCCAGTCTCTACGAGCAGTACTTC. Translating it yields CASSDPSLYEQYF.

The V call is TRBV10-2, the J call TRBJ2-7; D might be TRBD1 (5 bases). Germline assignment: CDR1 WSHSY and CDR2 SAAADI. The ends were cut back, 6 bases at V and 2 bases at J, with 8 bases in the middle. This CDR3 region has 12 residues. The CDR3 spells CASRQGAYEQYF. The CDR3 DNA reads as TGCGCCAGCAGACAAGGGGCCTACGAGCAGTACTTC.

V gene TRBV7-6 combines with J gene TRBJ1-5, with no clear D. The V end was cut by 2 bases, the J end by 4 bases, with 9 bases between. Per germline, CDR1 SGHVS and CDR2 FNYEAQ. The CDR3 totals 14 residues. The CDR3 loop is CASSLMAGNQPQHF. The CDR3 nucleotides read TGTGCCAGCAGCTTAATGGCAGGTAATCAGCCCCAGCATTTT.

This chain links TRBV13 with TRBJ2-5; TRBD1 matches 9 bases. This CDR3 has 16 residues. The trim removed 0 bases at V and 4 bases at J, leaving 6 bases unmatched. Germline values: CDR1 PRHDT, CDR2 FYEKMQ (reference sequence). CDR3 in DNA: TGTGCCAGCAGCTTAGGCCGGACAGGGGCTGCAGAGACCCAGTACTTC. Residues: CASSLGRTGAAETQYF.

This clone was counted a single time. This chain connects TRBV6-5 to TRBJ1-4; possible D gene TRBD1, 6 bases. CDR3 length: 15 amino acids. In germline, CDR1 is MNHEY, CDR2 SVGAGI. The V end was cut by 1 base, the J end by 8 bases, with 14 bases between. DNA of the CDR3: TGTGCCAGCAGTTACTTCGACAGTAGGGGGGAAAAACTGTTTTTT. Translation: CASSYFDSRGEKLFF.

The chain joins TRBV4-1 to TRBJ2-3; 11 nucleotides align to TRBD2. V lost 0 bases and J lost 0; bases outside the gene matches: 5. This CDR3 is 18 amino acids long. The germline gives CDR1 MGHRA, CDR2 YSYEKL. This CDR3 reads CASSQESSGRTSTDTQYF. CDR3 nucleotides: TGCGCCAGCAGCCAAGAGTCTAGCGGGAGGACTAGCACAGATACGCAGTATTTT.

The chain uses TRBV19 and TRBJ2-7; 7 nucleotides agree with TRBD2. CDR1 is LNHDA, CDR2 SQIVND, per germline (reference sequence). The CDR3 runs 16 residues. V lost 3 bases, J lost 2 bases, and 10 bases stayed unmatched. The CDR3 nucleotides read TGTGCCAGTAGTATGAAAGCTAGCGGAGGAACCTACGAGCAGTACTTC. Amino acids: CASSMKASGGTYEQYF.

The J gene is TRBJ2-1, the V gene TRBV7-9; D not certain. Germline V gene lookup returns CDR1 SEHNR and CDR2 FQNEAQ (reference sequence). CDR3 size: 14 residues. V lost 4 bases and J lost 6, with 13 bases in between. The CDR3 DNA is TGTGCCAGCAGCTACCCTACAGAAACCAATGAGCAGTTCTTC. It codes for CASSYPTETNEQFF.

The rearrangement joins TRBV19 to TRBJ2-1, with 8 bases aligning to TRBD2. From germline, CDR1 is LNHDA and CDR2 SQIVND (reference sequence). This CDR3 contains 17 residues. Trimming at V came to 4 bases and at J to 7 bases, leaving 15 bases not matched to a gene. CDR3 DNA: TGTGCCAGTAGTACGACCTACGAGCGGGAGCCAAGGAATGAGCAGTTCTTC. It specifies CASSTTYEREPRNEQFF.

The rearrangement joins TRBV27 to TRBJ2-5; D is possibly TRBD1 (6 bases). Trimming cost V 5 bases and J 3 bases, with 16 bases left between them. Germline V gives CDR1 MNHEY, CDR2 SMNVEV (reference sequence). The CDR3 spans 15 residues. The CDR3 coding sequence is TGTGCCAGCAGTCCAACCTGGACAGCCAAAGAGACCCAGTACTTC. Protein sequence: CASSPTWTAKETQYF.

The chain has TRBV5-4 and TRBJ1-4; 7 bases are shared with TRBD1. Germline-derived CDR1 and CDR2 are SGHNT and YYREEE (reference sequence). CDR3 length: 14 amino acids. Germline trimming cut 0 bases from V and 7 bases from J; bases unmatched to any gene: 3. The CDR3 DNA reads TGTGCCAGCAGCTTGGAGGGGGCCGGTGAAAAACTGTTTTTT. Translation gives CASSLEGAGEKLFF. Supplemented by reference TRBV5-4 and TRBJ1-4, the full variable domain reads ETGVTQSPTHLIKTRGQQVTLRCSSQSGHNTVSWYQQALGQGPQFIFQYYREEENGRGNFPPRFSGLQFPNYSSELNVNALELDDSALYLCASSLEGAGEKLFFGSGTQLSVL.

This chain links TRBV27 with TRBJ1-1; 9 nucleotides line up with TRBD1. V trimming: 5 bases; J trimming: 1 base; junction bases outside the gene matches: 11. The CDR3 totals 17 residues. CDR1 and CDR2 (germline): MNHEY, SMNVEV (reference sequence). CDR3 amino acids: CASSQGLWGQGNTEAFF. The DNA for the CDR3 is TGTGCCAGCAGTCAGGGGCTATGGGGACAGGGGAACACTGAAGCTTTCTTT.

The chain uses TRBV7-2 and TRBJ1-2; D ambiguous. In germline, CDR1 is SGHTA, CDR2 FQGNSA. This CDR3 contains 12 residues. Trimming took off 5 bases at V and 0 bases at J, with 4 bases between the two ends. CDR3 sequence: CASSDTNYGYTF. The CDR3 region has the DNA TGTGCCAGCAGCGACACTAACTATGGCTACACCTTC. Looking up the rest from reference TRBV7-2 and TRBJ1-2 gives the full variable domain: GAGVSQSPSNKVTEKGKDVELRCDPISGHTALYWYRQSLGQGLEFLIYFQGNSAPDKSGLPSDRFSAERTGGSVSTLTIQRTQQEDSAVYLCASSDTNYGYTFGSGTRLTVV.

As to this clone: The identical CDR3 is also encoded by other nucleotide sequences in the sample. This rearrangement joins TRBV7-9 to TRBJ2-1; TRBD2 aligns across 10 bases. V shed 5 bases, J shed 8 bases, and the junction held 12 bases outside the gene matches. Germline CDR1 SEHNR, CDR2 FQNEAQ (reference sequence). The CDR3 contains 16 residues. The DNA of the CDR3 is TGTGCCAGCAGCCAACGAGCGGGAGGGGAACCACATGAGCAGTTCTTC. The encoded protein is CASSQRAGGEPHEQFF.

The rearrangement uses TRBV5-4 and TRBJ1-5; 12 nucleotides match TRBD1. V gave up 9 bases and J gave up 5 bases; unmatched junction bases: 3. The CDR3 is 13 amino acids. CDR1 is SGHNT, CDR2 YYREEE, per germline (reference sequence). CDR3 loop: CATGDRGHQPQHF. CDR3 bases: TGTGCCACCGGGGACAGGGGGCATCAGCCCCAGCATTTT.

V gene TRBV28 combines with J gene TRBJ1-4, with D tentatively TRBD1 (6 bases). Germline loops: CDR1 MDHEN, CDR2 SYDVKM. Deletions cut 5 bases from V and 0 bases from J, with 16 bases between. The CDR3 has 17 residues. The CDR3 spells CASSHGGVGTTNEKLFF. The CDR3 nucleotides read TGTGCCAGCAGTCATGGGGGCGTTGGGACAACTAATGAAAAACTGTTTTTT.

V and J are TRBV9 and TRBJ1-5; D not certain. V lost 0 bases and J lost 6, with 10 bases in between. The germline gives CDR1 SGDLS, CDR2 YYNGEE. The CDR3 spans 14 residues. CDR3 coding DNA: TGTGCCAGCAGCGTAGGACAATTAGGTCAGCCCCAGCATTTT. It yields the protein CASSVGQLGQPQHF.

This sequence joins TRBV14 and TRBJ2-7; D might be TRBD2 (6 bases). Between the trimmed V and J ends, which lost 3 bases and 0 bases, there was a span of 12 bases. Germline values: CDR1 SGHDN, CDR2 FVKESK. This CDR3 region has 15 residues. The CDR3 DNA is TGTGCCAGCAGCCACCCGGGACTGAACTCCTACGAGCAGTACTTC. This gives the protein CASSHPGLNSYEQYF. Variable domain in full (rest from reference TRBV14 and TRBJ2-7): EAGVTQFPSHSVIEKGQTVTLRCDPISGHDNLYWYRRVMGKEIKFLLHFVKESKQDESGMPNNRFLAERTGGTYSTLKVQPAELEDSGVYFCASSHPGLNSYEQYFGPGTRLTVT.

The chain couples TRBV5-6 to TRBJ1-2, with 7 bases that match TRBD1. The junction had 5 bases not matched to a gene; V was cut back by 0 bases and J by 3 bases. Germline V gives CDR1 SGHDT, CDR2 YYEEEE. The CDR3 totals 15 residues. The DNA for the CDR3 is TGTGCCAGCAGCTTGGGCCTAGACAGGGACTATGGCTACACCTTC. It encodes CASSLGLDRDYGYTF.

The table lists this clone with a few counts. The chain uses TRBV7-2 and TRBJ1-1; D is uncertain. CDR1 is SGHTA, CDR2 FQGNSA, per germline. V was trimmed by 5 bases and J by 8 bases, leaving 12 bases between them. This CDR3 contains 12 residues. CDR3 amino acids: CASSPSLKEAFF. In nucleotides, the CDR3 is TGTGCCAGCAGCCCGAGCTTGAAGGAAGCTTTCTTT.

The V and J genes are TRBV27 and TRBJ2-7; 9 bases map to TRBD1. The CDR3 sequence is 13 residues long. V trimming: 5 bases; J trimming: 4 bases; junction bases outside the gene matches: 3. CDR1 is MNHEY and CDR2 is SMNVEV in the germline V gene (reference sequence). The CDR3, as DNA: TGTGCCAGCAGTCCCGGGACAGGGTACGAGCAGTACTTC. This translates into CASSPGTGYEQYF.

The CDR3 loop reads CASNNPGAGEKLFF. CDR3 bases: TGTGCCAGTAATAATCCGGGCGCGGGAGAAAAACTGTTTTTT. The rearrangement uses TRBV19 and TRBJ1-4; no definite D call. The CDR3 runs to 14 residues. The V end was cut by 7 bases, the J end by 8 bases, with 17 bases between. Germline values: CDR1 LNHDA, CDR2 SQIVND (reference sequence). Based on the CDR3 plus reference TRBV19 and TRBJ1-4, the full variable domain is DGGITQSPKYLFRKEGQNVTLSCEQNLNHDAMYWYRQDPGQGLRLIYYSQIVNDFQKGDIAEGYSVSREKKESFPLTVTSAQKNPTAFYLCASNNPGAGEKLFFGSGTQLSVL.

This chain's CDR3 is CASSPPGTGDGGYTF. The CDR3 DNA reads as TGTGCCAGCTCACCGCCCGGGACAGGGGACGGCGGCTACACCTTC. The V gene is TRBV18, the J gene TRBJ1-2; 10 bases match TRBD1. Trimming cost V 3 bases and J 8 bases; bases outside gene matches: 9. Per the germline V gene, CDR1 is KGHSH and CDR2 is LQKENI. The CDR3 runs 15 residues.